Following are 32 T cell receptor beta chains from one sample sequenced in a study of shared clonotypes between healthy human individuals. Libraries were prepared by immunoSEQ multiplex PCR; TCRdb keeps only in-frame clonotypes and omits some of them. The table lists approximately 1,500,000 clones, around 97% of them singletons, with 1% to 1.5% in the top ten. Sequenced input: naive CD4+ T cells sorted from blood. Subset here: CD45RA+ positively selected. Every receptor here comes from a man aged 30 to 45 in good health.

A remark on this clone: Other DNA sequences in the sample encode the same CDR3. V gene TRBV10-3 combines with J gene TRBJ2-3; D is unclear. With 0 bases removed from V and 0 bases from J, the gap between germline ends came to 4 bases. The germline V gene encodes CDR1 ENHRY and CDR2 SYGVKD. The CDR3 loop spans 14 amino acids. CDR3 DNA sequence: TGTGCCATCAGTGAGTCCGCTAGCACAGATACGCAGTATTTT. It codes for CAISESASTDTQYF.

CDR3 nucleotide sequence: TGTGCCAGCAGCTTAGTCGGTCCTTTGGGGGAGCAGTACTTC. Its translation: CASSLVGPLGEQYF. V gene TRBV7-3 combines with J gene TRBJ2-7; D gene ambiguous. V was cut by 2 bases and J by 7 bases, with 15 bases left in between. The CDR3 has 14 residues. Germline CDR1 and CDR2: SGHTA and FQGTGA.

V usage is TRBV30 and J usage is TRBJ1-2; TRBD1 is a possible D gene (6 bases). The length of the CDR3 is 15 residues. Germline assignment: CDR1 GTSNPN and CDR2 SVGIG (reference sequence). V lost 3 bases, J lost 5 bases, and 19 bases lay in between. The CDR3 spells CAWSPQVARGYGYTF. DNA of the CDR3: TGTGCCTGGAGCCCCCAAGTGGCCAGGGGTTATGGCTACACCTTC.

V is TRBV27 and J is TRBJ1-2, with a possible D match to TRBD1 (5 bases). Trimming shortened V by 3 bases and J by 5 bases, and 10 bases separated the two germline ends. The CDR3 is made up of 13 amino acids. CDR1 MNHEY and CDR2 SMNVEV come from the germline V gene (reference sequence). CDR3 region: CASSFAGSYGYTF. The CDR3 nucleotides are TGTGCCAGCAGTTTCGCAGGGTCTTATGGCTACACCTTC.

This chain connects TRBV19 to TRBJ1-1; a possible D gene is TRBD1 (6 bases). The CDR3 consists of 14 residues. CDR1 LNHDA and CDR2 SQIVND come from the germline V gene (reference sequence). V gave up 5 bases and J gave up 6 bases, with 16 bases separating them. The CDR3, as DNA: TGTGCCAGTAGTTTCCTGGACAGCAGCTCTGAAGCTTTCTTT. This sequence encodes CASSFLDSSSEAFF.

V usage is TRBV30 and J usage is TRBJ2-7; D is possibly TRBD1 or TRBD2 (5 bases each). The CDR3 spans 17 residues. V was trimmed by 1 base and J by 4 bases, leaving 23 bases between them. Germline assignment: CDR1 GTSNPN and CDR2 SVGIG (reference sequence). The CDR3 sequence: CAWSASGSLDRGYEQYF. Written as DNA, the CDR3 is TGTGCCTGGAGTGCCTCGGGATCCCTTGACAGAGGGTACGAGCAGTACTTC. Combining the CDR3 with reference TRBV30 and TRBJ2-7 gives the whole variable domain SQTIHQWPATLVQPVGSPLSLECTVEGTSNPNLYWYRQAAGRGLQLLFYSVGIGQISSEVPQNLSASRPQDRQFILSSKKLLLSDSGFYLCAWSASGSLDRGYEQYFGPGTRLTVT.

The chain has TRBV28 and TRBJ2-7; no reliable D call. V lost 2 bases to trimming and J lost 6 bases, with 5 bases between them. The germline V gene encodes CDR1 MDHEN and CDR2 SYDVKM. The CDR3 sequence is 11 residues long. CDR3 nucleotides: TGTGCCAGCAGTTTACTGGTCGAGCAGTACTTC. Residues: CASSLLVEQYF.

The J gene is TRBJ1-1, the V gene TRBV2, with TRBD1 matching 7 bases. CDR3 size: 11 residues. Unmatched junction bases numbered 8, after V lost 7 bases and J lost 12 bases. Germline-derived CDR1 and CDR2 are SNHLY and FYNNEI. The DNA of the CDR3 is TGTGCCAGCACCAAGATGACAGGGACTTTCTTT. The encoded protein is CASTKMTGTFF.

The chain recombines TRBV16 with TRBJ2-1; D might be TRBD1 (5 bases). There are 16 residues in the CDR3. The germline V and J ends were trimmed by 0 bases and 5 bases, with 14 bases remaining between them. CDR1 and CDR2 from the germline V gene are KGHSY and FQNENV. CDR3: CASSQSTRASHNEQFF. The DNA for the CDR3 is TGTGCCAGCAGCCAATCAACCAGGGCGTCTCACAATGAGCAGTTCTTC.

The CDR3 coding sequence is TGTGCCAGCTCACCTAACTGGGTTTCCTACAATGAGCAGTTCTTC. Translating gives CASSPNWVSYNEQFF. The chain is built from TRBV18 and TRBJ2-1; D not resolved. The germline gives CDR1 KGHSH, CDR2 LQKENI. The V end lost 3 bases, the J end lost 1 base, and 10 bases lay between the germline ends. This CDR3 is built from 15 residues.

The chain is built from TRBV6-6 and TRBJ2-7; TRBD2 agrees at 7 bases. The V gene end was trimmed by 7 bases and the J gene end by 6 bases; junction bases not matched to a gene: 9. The CDR3 loop spans 13 amino acids. Per germline, CDR1 MNHNY and CDR2 SVGAGI (reference sequence). The CDR3 sequence is CASTPGSSGEQYF. The CDR3 DNA reads as TGTGCCAGCACCCCTGGGTCTAGCGGCGAGCAGTACTTC.

This chain uses TRBV19 with TRBJ2-3; D ambiguous. Germline CDR1 is LNHDA and CDR2 is SQIVND (reference sequence). V lost 3 bases and J lost 2, with 3 bases in between. This CDR3 region has 12 residues. CDR3 amino acids: CASSINTDTQYF. The CDR3 bases are TGTGCCAGTAGTATCAACACAGATACGCAGTATTTT.

This chain's CDR3 is CASSLVVAGIFEQYF. The CDR3 DNA reads TGTGCCAGCAGCTTAGTGGTAGCGGGGATTTTCGAGCAGTACTTC. The chain is built from TRBV7-8 and TRBJ2-7; 8 bases are shared with TRBD2. The CDR3 has 15 amino acids. CDR1 and CDR2 (germline): SGHVS, FQNEAQ. J was trimmed by 6 bases and V by 1 base; bases with no gene match: 8.

The chain has TRBV5-1 and TRBJ2-3, with TRBD1 matching over 8 bases. CDR1 and CDR2 from the germline V gene are SGHRS and YFSETQ. V was pared by 6 bases and J by 7 bases, with 7 bases of the junction left unmatched. CDR3 length: 13 residues. Here the CDR3 reads CASKMDRAHTQYF. CDR3 nucleotides: TGCGCCAGCAAGATGGACAGGGCACATACGCAGTATTTT.

As DNA, the CDR3 is TGCGCCAGCAGCAGCGGGACTAGCGATACAGATACGCAGTATTTT. Translating it yields CASSSGTSDTDTQYF. The V call is TRBV5-1, the J call TRBJ2-3; 10 positions agree with TRBD2. The CDR3 totals 15 residues. J gave up 3 bases and V 4 bases, and 5 bases lay outside the gene matches. CDR1 SGHRS and CDR2 YFSETQ come from the germline V gene. Using reference TRBV5-1 and TRBJ2-3 for the parts outside the CDR3, the full variable domain is KAGVTQTPRYLIKTRGQQVTLSCSPISGHRSVSWYQQTPGQGLQFLFEYFSETQRNKGNFPGRFSGRQFSNSRSEMNVSTLELGDSALYLCASSSGTSDTDTQYFGPGTRLTVL.

The rearrangement links TRBV5-4 to TRBJ1-1, with 7 positions matching TRBD1. The V gene's germline CDR1 is SGHNT and CDR2 YYREEE (reference sequence). The CDR3 length is 17 residues. With V trimmed by 0 bases and J by 0 bases, 8 bases remained unmatched. The CDR3 sequence is CASSLARPGGMNTEAFF. In DNA, the CDR3 is TGTGCCAGCAGCTTGGCCCGGCCAGGGGGAATGAACACTGAAGCTTTCTTT.

Comment on this clone: Other nucleotide sequences in the sample specify the same CDR3. This sequence joins TRBV5-6 and TRBJ2-5, with 7 bases that match TRBD1. CDR1 and CDR2 (germline): SGHDT, YYEEEE. The CDR3 is made up of 13 amino acids. V was pared by 5 bases and J by 5 bases, with 6 bases of the junction left unmatched. CDR3 loop: CASSFGTEETQYF. In nucleotides, the CDR3 is TGTGCCAGCAGTTTCGGGACAGAGGAGACCCAGTACTTC.

V and J are TRBV9 and TRBJ2-1, with 15 bases aligning to TRBD2. The V segment lost 4 bases and the J segment 2 bases; nucleotides outside the gene matches: 13. Germline lookup yields CDR1 SGDLS and CDR2 YYNGEE. The CDR3 length is 20 residues. The CDR3 spells CASSQPLGLAGGKTYNEQFF. The CDR3 DNA reads as TGTGCCAGCAGCCAACCCCTCGGACTAGCGGGAGGGAAGACCTACAATGAGCAGTTCTTC.

This chain connects TRBV14 to TRBJ2-2; 11 bases are a match to TRBD2. The CDR3 has 18 amino acids. The germline CDR1 and CDR2 sequences are SGHDN and FVKESK. J lost 1 base, V lost 5 bases, and 9 bases had no gene match. The CDR3 coding sequence is TGTGCCAGCAGCATAACAACCCTAGCGGGAGGGAACACCGGGGAGCTGTTTTTT. Amino acid sequence: CASSITTLAGGNTGELFF. Full variable domain (remainder filled in from reference TRBV14 and TRBJ2-2): EAGVTQFPSHSVIEKGQTVTLRCDPISGHDNLYWYRRVMGKEIKFLLHFVKESKQDESGMPNNRFLAERTGGTYSTLKVQPAELEDSGVYFCASSITTLAGGNTGELFFGEGSRLTVL.

The V call is TRBV7-8, the J call TRBJ2-1, with D unresolved. CDR1 is SGHVS and CDR2 is FQNEAQ in the germline V gene. CDR3 size: 12 residues. The V gene lost 3 bases and the J gene lost 10 bases, with 10 bases spanning the gap. The DNA of the CDR3 is TGTGCCAGCAGCTTGGGAATGGTGGAGCAGTTCTTC. Amino acids: CASSLGMVEQFF.

The genes are TRBV19 and TRBJ2-2, with D maybe TRBD2 (6 bases). The V end lost 7 bases, the J end lost 4 bases, and 13 bases lay between the germline ends. The CDR3 spans 14 residues. Germline CDR1 reads LNHDA; CDR2 reads SQIVND (reference sequence). DNA of the CDR3: TGTGCCAGTAAGGAGGGTTTGAGCACCGGGGAGCTGTTTTTT. This codes for CASKEGLSTGELFF.

Note on this clone: This same CDR3 is encoded by further DNA sequences in the sample. The chain joins TRBV5-1 to TRBJ2-7; D possibly corresponds to TRBD2 (5 bases). V was pared by 0 bases and J by 3 bases, with 10 bases between. Germline V gene data show CDR1 as SGHRS and CDR2 as YFSETQ. The CDR3 consists of 14 residues. CDR3 coding DNA: TGCGCCAGCAGCTTGGGGGGAGCGAGCTACGAGCAGTACTTC. It specifies CASSLGGASYEQYF.

This chain connects TRBV7-8 to TRBJ2-1, with D maybe TRBD2 (5 bases). Trimming removed 2 bases from V and 4 bases from J, with 18 bases in between. Germline CDR1 reads SGHVS; CDR2 reads FQNEAQ. CDR3 size: 17 residues. The DNA for the CDR3 is TGTGCCAGCAGCTTAATCAAGAGGGAGTTACCGTACAATGAGCAGTTCTTC. Translation gives CASSLIKRELPYNEQFF.

V and J are TRBV14 and TRBJ2-7, with D perhaps TRBD1 (7 bases). Per the germline V gene, CDR1 is SGHDN and CDR2 is FVKESK. The V and J ends lost 5 bases and 2 bases respectively, with 19 bases between them. This CDR3 is built from 16 residues. For the CDR3, the DNA is TGTGCCAGCAGCGGCCGCGGGACAGAGGGAACCTACGAGCAGTACTTC. As protein: CASSGRGTEGTYEQYF. The entire variable domain, with the rest obtained from reference TRBV14 and TRBJ2-7, is as follows: EAGVTQFPSHSVIEKGQTVTLRCDPISGHDNLYWYRRVMGKEIKFLLHFVKESKQDESGMPNNRFLAERTGGTYSTLKVQPAELEDSGVYFCASSGRGTEGTYEQYFGPGTRLTVT.

The chain is built from TRBV6-6 and TRBJ2-7, with 9 nucleotides matching TRBD2. V was clipped by 4 bases and J by 0 bases; unmatched bases: 4. The CDR3 totals 15 residues. From germline, CDR1 is MNHNY and CDR2 SVGAGI (reference sequence). The chain's CDR3 is CASSLIAGVSYEQYF. In DNA form, the CDR3 reads TGTGCCAGCAGTTTAATAGCGGGAGTCTCCTACGAGCAGTACTTC.

The V call is TRBV2, the J call TRBJ2-1; D possibly corresponds to TRBD2 (5 bases). Germline V CDR1 and CDR2: SNHLY, FYNNEI. CDR3 size: 13 residues. Trimming left V 4 bases short and J 10 bases short, with 14 bases between. CDR3 protein: CASSGDVSGEQFF. The CDR3 nucleotides read TGTGCCAGCAGTGGAGACGTGTCGGGGGAGCAGTTCTTC. Looking up the rest from reference TRBV2 and TRBJ2-1 gives the full variable domain: EPEVTQTPSHQVTQMGQEVILRCVPISNHLYFYWYRQILGQKVEFLVSFYNNEISEKSEIFDDQFSVERPDGSNFTLKIRSTKLEDSAMYFCASSGDVSGEQFFGPGTRLTVL.

Points on this clone: The same CDR3 is also encoded by other DNA sequences in this sample. V usage is TRBV28 and J usage is TRBJ2-1; 9 bases line up with TRBD2. This CDR3 spans 14 amino acids. The V segment lost 4 bases and the J segment 2 bases; nucleotides outside the gene matches: 0. CDR1 MDHEN and CDR2 SYDVKM come from the germline V gene. CDR3 loop: CASSSSGTYNEQFF. CDR3 DNA: TGTGCCAGCAGTTCTAGCGGGACCTACAATGAGCAGTTCTTC.

The rearrangement uses TRBV7-9 and TRBJ2-5, with D perhaps given as TRBD1 or TRBD2 (5 bases each). Germline lookup yields CDR1 SEHNR and CDR2 FQNEAQ (reference sequence). Trimming stripped 5 bases from V and 4 bases from J, with 14 bases between. This CDR3 has 14 residues. CDR3 residues: CASSEGRPRETQYF. The CDR3 DNA reads TGTGCCAGCAGCGAGGGACGGCCTAGAGAGACCCAGTACTTC.

The CDR3 spells CASSLQRGTPDTQYF. CDR3 sequence (DNA): TGTGCCAGCAGCCTCCAGCGGGGAACACCCGATACGCAGTATTTT. The chain combines TRBV7-9 with TRBJ2-3; 7 positions match TRBD2. V was pared by 5 bases and J by 6 bases, with 11 bases of the junction left unmatched. Germline CDR1 is SEHNR and CDR2 is FQNEAQ (reference sequence). There are 15 residues in the CDR3.

This chain uses TRBV5-1 with TRBJ2-2, with a weak D call TRBD2 (6 bases). The CDR3 contains 15 residues. V was shortened by 1 base and J by 5 bases, with 12 bases between the two germline ends. CDR1 and CDR2 (germline): SGHRS, YFSETQ. CDR3: CASSLSTGETGELFF. CDR3 bases: TGCGCCAGCAGCTTGTCTACGGGAGAAACCGGGGAGCTGTTTTTT.

This chain joins TRBV27 and TRBJ2-7, with TRBD2 matching over 7 bases. The CDR3 is made up of 14 amino acids. Trimming at V came to 3 bases and at J to 0 bases, leaving 2 bases not matched to a gene. From germline, CDR1 is MNHEY and CDR2 SMNVEV (reference sequence). This CDR3 is CASSFSGNSYEQYF. DNA for the CDR3: TGTGCCAGCAGTTTCAGCGGGAACTCCTACGAGCAGTACTTC.

V is TRBV6-1 and J is TRBJ1-2, with TRBD1 as a possible D gene (6 bases). Germline assignment: CDR1 MNHNS and CDR2 SASEGT. V was clipped by 4 bases and J by 7 bases, with 19 bases between them. The length of the CDR3 is 15 residues. The CDR3 spells CASSGSGERSSGYTF. CDR3 nucleotide sequence: TGTGCCAGCAGTGGCTCAGGGGAGAGGAGCTCTGGCTACACCTTC.